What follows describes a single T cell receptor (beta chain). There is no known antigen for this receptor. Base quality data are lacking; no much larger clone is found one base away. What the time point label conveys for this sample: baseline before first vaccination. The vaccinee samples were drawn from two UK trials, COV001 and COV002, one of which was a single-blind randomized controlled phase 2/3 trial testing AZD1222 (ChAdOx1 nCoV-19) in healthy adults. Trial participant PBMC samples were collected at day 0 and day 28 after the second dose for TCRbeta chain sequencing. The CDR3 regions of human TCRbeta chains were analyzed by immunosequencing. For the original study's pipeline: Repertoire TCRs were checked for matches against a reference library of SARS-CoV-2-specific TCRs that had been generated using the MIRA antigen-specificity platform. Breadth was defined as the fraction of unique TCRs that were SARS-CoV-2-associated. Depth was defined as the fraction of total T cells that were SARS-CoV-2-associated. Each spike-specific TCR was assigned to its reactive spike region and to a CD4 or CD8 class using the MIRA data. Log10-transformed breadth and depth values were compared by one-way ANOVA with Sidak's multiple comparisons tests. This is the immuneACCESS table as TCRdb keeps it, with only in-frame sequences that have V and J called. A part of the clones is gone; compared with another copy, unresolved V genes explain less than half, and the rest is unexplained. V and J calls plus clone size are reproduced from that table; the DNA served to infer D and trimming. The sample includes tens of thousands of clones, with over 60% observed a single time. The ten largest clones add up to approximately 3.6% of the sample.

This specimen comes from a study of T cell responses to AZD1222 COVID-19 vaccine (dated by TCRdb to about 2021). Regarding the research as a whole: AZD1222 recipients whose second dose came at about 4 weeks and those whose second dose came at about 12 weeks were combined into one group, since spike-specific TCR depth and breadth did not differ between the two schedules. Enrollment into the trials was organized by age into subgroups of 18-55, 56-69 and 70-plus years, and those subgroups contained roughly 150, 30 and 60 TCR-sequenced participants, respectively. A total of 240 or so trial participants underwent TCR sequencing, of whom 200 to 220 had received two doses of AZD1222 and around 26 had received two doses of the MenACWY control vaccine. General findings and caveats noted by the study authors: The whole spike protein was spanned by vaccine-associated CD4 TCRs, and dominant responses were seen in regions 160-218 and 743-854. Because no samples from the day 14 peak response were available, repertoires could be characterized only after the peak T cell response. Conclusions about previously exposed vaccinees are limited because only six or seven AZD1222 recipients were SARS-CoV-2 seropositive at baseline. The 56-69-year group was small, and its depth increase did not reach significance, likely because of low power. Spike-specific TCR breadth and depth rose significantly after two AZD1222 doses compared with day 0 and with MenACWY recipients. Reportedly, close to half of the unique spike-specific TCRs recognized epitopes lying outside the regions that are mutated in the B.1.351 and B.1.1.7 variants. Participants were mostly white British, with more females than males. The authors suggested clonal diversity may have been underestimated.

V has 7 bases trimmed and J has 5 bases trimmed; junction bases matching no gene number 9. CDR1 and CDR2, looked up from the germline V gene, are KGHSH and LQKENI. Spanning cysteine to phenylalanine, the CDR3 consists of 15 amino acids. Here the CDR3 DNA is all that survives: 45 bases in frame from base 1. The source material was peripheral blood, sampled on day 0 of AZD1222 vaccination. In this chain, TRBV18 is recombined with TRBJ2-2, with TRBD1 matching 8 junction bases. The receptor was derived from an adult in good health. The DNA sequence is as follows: TGTGCCAGCTACGCAGGGGGCGCAGGAACCGGGGAGCTGTTTTTT. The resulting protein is CASYAGGAGTGELFF.